This T cell receptor beta chain was captured in a study of Ad26.COV2.S vaccination and SARS-CoV-2 variants. Treatment described: around 19 received Ad26.COV2.S at low or high dose, single or two shots; about 5 received placebo; per-sample allocation not given. The investigators took samples on day 63 after the first vaccine or placebo injection. CDR1 is SGHRS and CDR2 is YFSETQ in the germline V gene. The length of the CDR3 is 15 residues. Between the trimmed V and J ends, which lost 0 bases and 0 bases, there was a span of 9 bases. Libraries were prepared by immunoSEQ multiplex PCR; TCRdb keeps only in-frame clonotypes and omits some of them. The profile covers 380,000 or so clones, with roughly 80% appearing a single time and about 7.1% taken by the ten largest.

The chain combines TRBV5-1 with TRBJ1-1; TRBD1 might be the D (6 bases). The material was peripheral blood, obtained in a trial of Ad26.COV2.S vaccine versus placebo. The source is a person between 18 and 65 years old who received the Ad26.COV2.S COVID-19 vaccine or a placebo. DNA of the CDR3: TGCGCCAGCAGCTTGGTGGGGGGGCTGAACACTGAAGCTTTCTTT. Encoded protein: CASSLVGGLNTEAFF.